A single sample is the source of the 27 T cell receptor beta chains below, sequenced in a study of cytomegalovirus exposure and HLA in healthy donors. In the PCR, 60 Vbeta and 13 Jbeta primers were used. Assay: immunoSEQ multiplex PCR; the TCRdb copy retains only in-frame clones and omits some. The sample yields 100,000 to 150,000 clones, 77% seen once. The sequencing input was PBMCs. The source of these receptors is a human donor in good health.

The rearrangement links TRBV27 to TRBJ2-7; D perhaps matches TRBD1 (6 bases). This CDR3 has 15 amino acids. Germline V gene lookup returns CDR1 MNHEY and CDR2 SMNVEV (reference sequence). V dropped 4 bases and J dropped 0 bases, with 13 bases sitting between them. The CDR3 here is CASSSIGQSSYEQYF. The CDR3 DNA reads as TGTGCCAGCAGTTCGATCGGACAGTCCTCCTACGAGCAGTACTTC.

The V gene is TRBV5-8, the J gene TRBJ2-1, with D possibly matching TRBD1 (5 bases). CDR1 SGHTS and CDR2 YDEGEE come from the germline V gene. The length of the CDR3 is 16 residues. With 0 bases removed from V and 5 bases from J, the gap between germline ends came to 15 bases. The CDR3 is CASSLGWQGDDNEQFF. The CDR3, as DNA: TGTGCCAGCAGCTTGGGGTGGCAGGGTGACGACAATGAGCAGTTCTTC.

With respect to this clone: The junction does not match germline at one end; this may be a read error. The chain carries TRBV7-9 and TRBJ2-7; 11 nucleotides align to TRBD2. CDR1 SEHNR and CDR2 FQNEAQ come from the germline V gene (reference sequence). CDR3 size: 17 residues. The CDR3 loop is CASSSSTTSGGNYERYF. CDR3 nucleotide sequence: TGTGCCAGCAGCTCTTCTACTACTAGCGGGGGAAATTACGAGCGGTACTTC.

This clone has more than one count but fewer than ten. The V and J genes are TRBV7-2 and TRBJ1-2; D is possibly TRBD1 (5 bases). The CDR3 loop spans 12 amino acids. The V end was cut by 2 bases, the J end by 12 bases, with 13 bases between. In germline, CDR1 is SGHTA, CDR2 FQGNSA. Written as DNA, the CDR3 is TGTGCCAGCAGCTTATACGGGACTGAGAACACCTTC. Its protein product is CASSLYGTENTF.

The V and J genes are TRBV11-2 and TRBJ1-2; 9 nucleotides align to TRBD1. Looked up from germline, CDR1 is SGHAT and CDR2 is FQNNGV. CDR3 length: 15 amino acids. The V and J ends lost 5 bases and 2 bases, in that order; junction bases with no gene match: 6. CDR3 residues: CASSTTTGGNYGYTF. CDR3 DNA sequence: TGTGCCAGCAGCACCACGACAGGGGGGAACTATGGCTACACCTTC.

Details on this clone: A junction boundary mismatches the germline segment, possibly from a read error. Other DNA sequences in this sample translate to the same CDR3. The chain employs TRBV6-6 and TRBJ2-6; TRBD2 agrees at 7 bases. The CDR3 is 14 amino acids. CDR1 is MNHNY, CDR2 SVGAGI, per germline (reference sequence). The CDR3: CASTGGSGANVLTF. In nucleotides, the CDR3 is TGTGCCAGCACCGGGGGGTCTGGAGCCAACGTCCTGACTTTC.

The chain carries TRBV28 and TRBJ2-5; possibly TRBD2 for D (6 bases). The CDR3 extends over 14 amino acids. Germline V gene sequence: CDR1 MDHEN, CDR2 SYDVKM. V was pared by 3 bases and J by 5 bases, with 13 bases between. The CDR3 loop reads CASSFGGRGETQYF. In DNA form, the CDR3 reads TGTGCCAGCAGTTTTGGGGGACGGGGGGAGACCCAGTACTTC. Full variable domain (outside the CDR3, taken from reference TRBV28 and TRBJ2-5): DVKVTQSSRYLVKRTGEKVFLECVQDMDHENMFWYRQDPGLGLRLIYFSYDVKMKEKGDIPEGYSVSREKKERFSLILESASTNQTSMYLCASSFGGRGETQYFGPGTRLLVL.

V usage is TRBV5-4 and J usage is TRBJ2-2; 11 positions agree with TRBD2. This CDR3 is 16 amino acids long. CDR1 is SGHNT and CDR2 is YYREEE in the germline V gene (reference sequence). J gave up 8 bases and V 2 bases, and 8 bases lay outside the gene matches. Here the CDR3 reads CASSLRLAGGLGELFF. The CDR3 coding sequence is TGTGCCAGCAGCTTACGGCTAGCGGGAGGTCTAGGGGAGCTGTTTTTT.

This clone occurred once. This chain connects TRBV6-5 to TRBJ2-1; possibly TRBD2 for D (6 bases). V was trimmed by 4 bases and J by 1 base, leaving 14 bases between them. The CDR3 consists of 16 residues. The V gene's germline CDR1 is MNHEY and CDR2 SVGAGI. CDR3 sequence reads: CASSSRAGLSYNEQFF. The CDR3 DNA reads TGTGCCAGCAGTTCTCGTGCGGGATTGTCCTACAATGAGCAGTTCTTC.

Only a few counts were recorded for this clone. This chain joins TRBV9 and TRBJ2-1; 10 bases line up with TRBD2. V was pared by 4 bases and J by 2 bases, with 3 bases of the junction left unmatched. The CDR3 is 15 amino acids. The germline gives CDR1 SGDLS, CDR2 YYNGEE. DNA of the CDR3: TGTGCCAGCAGCCTCACTAGCGGGACCTACAATGAGCAGTTCTTC. It codes for CASSLTSGTYNEQFF.

The chain couples TRBV11-3 to TRBJ2-7, with TRBD1 matching over 8 bases. There are 13 residues in the CDR3. V was clipped by 4 bases and J by 3 bases; unmatched bases: 2. Germline CDR1 reads SGHNT; CDR2 reads YENEEA. The CDR3 protein is CASSSGTGYEQYF. The CDR3 DNA follows: TGTGCCAGCAGCTCCGGGACAGGCTACGAGCAGTACTTC.

This clone was observed a handful of times. This chain connects TRBV28 to TRBJ1-4; TRBD1 is a possible D gene (5 bases). CDR1 and CDR2 (germline): MDHEN, SYDVKM. The CDR3 consists of 13 residues. Trimming pared 6 bases from V and 12 bases from J, leaving 17 bases between. The DNA for the CDR3 is TGTGCCAGCAGCGATCGGGGAGGGGTTGAACTGTTTTTT. Its translation is CASSDRGGVELFF.

This clone was found a few times. The V and J genes are TRBV27 and TRBJ2-1; unclear D gene. Germline V gene data show CDR1 as MNHEY and CDR2 as SMNVEV (reference sequence). This CDR3 contains 16 residues. The germline V and J ends were trimmed by 0 bases and 3 bases, with 12 bases remaining between them. Written as DNA, the CDR3 is TGTGCCAGCAGTTTATCCCTAACACTATTCTACAATGAGCAGTTCTTC. Its translation: CASSLSLTLFYNEQFF.

V is TRBV7-2 and J is TRBJ1-5, with a weak D call TRBD1 (6 bases). V dropped 0 bases and J dropped 2 bases, with 11 bases sitting between them. Germline V gives CDR1 SGHTA, CDR2 FQGNSA. The CDR3 has 16 residues. Written as DNA, the CDR3 is TGTGCCAGCAGCTTAGCTCCGGACAGAGGCAATCAGCCCCAGCATTTT. Its protein is CASSLAPDRGNQPQHF. The full variable domain, with the rest looked up from reference TRBV7-2 and TRBJ1-5, is GAGVSQSPSNKVTEKGKDVELRCDPISGHTALYWYRQSLGQGLEFLIYFQGNSAPDKSGLPSDRFSAERTGGSVSTLTIQRTQQEDSAVYLCASSLAPDRGNQPQHFGDGTRLSIL.

This clone was counted a few times. The chain uses TRBV27 and TRBJ2-3; 7 bases map to TRBD2. Germline CDR1 and CDR2: MNHEY and SMNVEV (reference sequence). This CDR3 spans 17 amino acids. Trimming took 5 bases from V and 8 from J; bases not matched to a gene: 19. The CDR3 loop reads CASSPHPGRERPRTQYF. The CDR3 DNA follows: TGTGCCAGCAGTCCCCACCCGGGGCGGGAGAGGCCTCGTACGCAGTATTTT.

The chain joins TRBV5-1 to TRBJ2-3, with TRBD2 matching 7 bases. The germline gives CDR1 SGHRS, CDR2 YFSETQ. V shed 0 bases, J shed 0 bases, and the junction held 1 base outside the gene matches. The CDR3 is 15 amino acids. In nucleotides, the CDR3 is TGCGCCAGCAGCTTGGCTAGCGGAAGCACAGATACGCAGTATTTT. Its translation is CASSLASGSTDTQYF.

This chain links TRBV7-9 with TRBJ1-3, with TRBD1 matching 7 bases. CDR3 length: 18 residues. After removal of 5 bases from V and 1 base from J, the junction contained 14 bases not matched to a gene. Per the germline V gene, CDR1 is SEHNR and CDR2 is FQNEAQ (reference sequence). DNA for the CDR3: TGTGCCAGCAGCCTCTCAGGGCAGGGGGAAGGATCTGGAAACACCATATATTTT. It is translated as CASSLSGQGEGSGNTIYF.

This rearrangement joins TRBV5-1 to TRBJ1-1; the D is unclear. Germline V gives CDR1 SGHRS, CDR2 YFSETQ. The CDR3 is 13 residues long. V was clipped by 1 base and J by 6 bases, with 10 bases between them. The CDR3 DNA sequence: TGCGCCAGCAGCTTGAATGGAGTCGCTGAAGCTTTCTTT. Its protein is CASSLNGVAEAFF.

V gene TRBV7-2 combines with J gene TRBJ2-7; 10 positions match TRBD1. Per the germline V gene, CDR1 is SGHTA and CDR2 is FQGNSA. V shed 2 bases, J shed 5 bases, and the junction held 6 bases outside the gene matches. This CDR3 has 15 amino acids. The CDR3 is CASSLTSGQGHEQYF. The CDR3 DNA follows: TGTGCCAGCAGCTTAACCTCGGGACAGGGGCACGAGCAGTACTTC.

The chain carries TRBV5-5 and TRBJ1-5; D gene ambiguous. V shed 1 base and J shed 4 bases, with 6 bases lying between them. The CDR3 covers 13 residues. The V gene's germline CDR1 is SGHKS and CDR2 YYEKEE (reference sequence). The DNA for the CDR3 is TGTGCCAGCAGCTTGTTTTCTAATCAGCCCCAGCATTTT. This translates into CASSLFSNQPQHF.

V and J are TRBV5-1 and TRBJ1-6, with D perhaps TRBD1 (5 bases). V lost 4 bases and J 4 bases, leaving 15 bases between the germline ends. The CDR3 sequence is 16 residues long. CDR1 SGHRS and CDR2 YFSETQ come from the germline V gene. CDR3 residues: CASSGGGLEYNSPLHF. The CDR3 DNA is TGCGCCAGCAGCGGTGGGGGACTAGAATATAATTCACCCCTCCACTTT. Drawing the rest from reference TRBV5-1 and TRBJ1-6, the complete variable domain is KAGVTQTPRYLIKTRGQQVTLSCSPISGHRSVSWYQQTPGQGLQFLFEYFSETQRNKGNFPGRFSGRQFSNSRSEMNVSTLELGDSALYLCASSGGGLEYNSPLHFGNGTRLTVT.

This chain uses TRBV11-2 with TRBJ2-1; 7 bases match TRBD2. CDR3 size: 18 residues. Germline loops: CDR1 SGHAT, CDR2 FQNNGV. Losses at the gene ends were 4 bases for V and 3 bases for J; bases not matched to a gene: 15. In nucleotides, the CDR3 is TGTGCCAGCAGCTCCAGACCCCCGGCGAGGACTAGCTACAATGAGCAGTTCTTC. Its protein is CASSSRPPARTSYNEQFF.

This chain uses TRBV5-5 with TRBJ1-2, with D hard to call. Germline CDR1 is SGHKS and CDR2 is YYEKEE (reference sequence). The CDR3 has 12 residues. V was cut by 7 bases and J by 6 bases, with 13 bases left in between. CDR3: CASGREENGYTF. The CDR3 DNA reads TGTGCCAGCGGTCGGGAGGAGAATGGCTACACCTTC.

The chain links TRBV19 to TRBJ1-1, with a weak D call TRBD1 (5 bases). Germline V gene data show CDR1 as LNHDA and CDR2 as SQIVND (reference sequence). The CDR3 is 14 amino acids. V was pared by 9 bases and J by 5 bases, with 19 bases between. This CDR3 reads CASRARDSGTEAFF. The CDR3 bases are TGTGCCAGCCGAGCCCGGGACTCCGGGACTGAAGCTTTCTTT.

The chain recombines TRBV20-1 with TRBJ2-7; D unclear. The CDR3 runs 10 residues. V was trimmed by 0 bases and J by 5 bases, leaving 2 bases between them. Looked up from germline, CDR1 is DFQATT and CDR2 is SNEGSKA (reference sequence). In DNA, the CDR3 is TGCAGTGCTAGAGACGACGAGCAGTACTTC. It codes for CSARDDEQYF.

As to this clone: The sample has other DNA sequences that encode this CDR3 too. The chain joins TRBV6-6 to TRBJ2-5; D is perhaps TRBD1 (6 bases). The ends were cut back, 2 bases at V and 4 bases at J, with 11 bases in the middle. The CDR3 covers 14 residues. CDR1 is MNHNY and CDR2 is SVGAGI in the germline V gene (reference sequence). The CDR3 spells CASSYTGSGETQYF. CDR3 bases: TGTGCCAGCAGTTACACAGGGAGCGGAGAGACCCAGTACTTC.

The chain employs TRBV11-3 and TRBJ2-3; D unclear. The CDR3 runs 14 residues. Germline values: CDR1 SGHNT, CDR2 YENEEA. V dropped 1 base and J dropped 6 bases, with 11 bases sitting between them. In DNA, the CDR3 is TGTGCCAGCAGCTTAGGTCTAGGAGTGGATACGCAGTATTTT. Its protein product is CASSLGLGVDTQYF.